One TCR beta chain is described in this entry. This sample is part of a study of STAT5B mutations in CD4+ large granular lymphocyte leukemia. Libraries were prepared by immunoSEQ multiplex PCR; TCRdb keeps only in-frame clonotypes and omits some of them. Of approximately 24,000 clones in the sample, approximately 79% were seen once. With 5 bases removed from V and 6 bases from J, the gap between germline ends came to 10 bases. CDR3 length equals 13 residues. Per germline, CDR1 MNHNS and CDR2 SASEGT. Material: CD4+ T cells from blood buffy coats. The TCR originated in a human donor in good health. This chain links TRBV6-1 with TRBJ2-2; a possible D gene is TRBD2 (5 bases). CDR3 nucleotides: TGTGCCAGCAGTCAGGCCGGGGCCGGGGAGCTGTTTTTT. Translated: CASSQAGAGELFF.